The sequence of this T cell receptor (beta chain) was determined in a study of T cell responses to AZD1222 COVID-19 vaccine (dated by TCRdb to the early 2020s). Describing the broader study: AZD1222 recipients with second doses at about 4 weeks or about 12 weeks were pooled, because spike-specific TCR depth and breadth did not differ between schedules. A total of 233 trial participants underwent TCR sequencing, of whom 207 had received two doses of AZD1222 and around 25 had received two doses of the MenACWY control vaccine. Trial participants were enrolled by age into 18-55, 56-69 and 70-plus year subgroups, with about 150, 28 and 57 TCR-sequenced participants respectively. The research as a whole found: Conclusions about previously exposed vaccinees were limited because only a handful of AZD1222 recipients were SARS-CoV-2 seropositive at baseline. Participants were mostly white British and included more females than males, and it was suggested by the authors that clonal diversity may have been underestimated. Epitopes outside the regions mutated in the B.1.351 and B.1.1.7 variants were reportedly recognized by nearly half of the unique spike-specific TCRs. After two AZD1222 doses, spike-specific TCR breadth and depth were significantly higher than at day 0 and than in MenACWY recipients. Because no samples from the day 14 peak response were available, repertoires could be characterized only after the peak T cell response. The 56-69-year group was small, and its depth increase did not reach significance, likely because of low power. The vaccine-associated CD4 TCRs covered the entire spike protein, and the dominant responses fell in regions 160-218 and 743-854.

Turning to this clone: Its antigen has not been determined. The sample holds no much larger clone one base away, and base qualities are not on file.

The CDR3 holds 13 amino acids from the cysteine to the phenylalanine. Only CDR3 DNA remains: 39 bases, in frame from the first base. The germline V gene encodes CDR1 MNHEY and CDR2 SMNVEV (reference sequence). The CDR3 regions of human TCRbeta chains were analyzed by immunosequencing. In the source study's methods: Repertoire TCRs were matched against a reference library of SARS-CoV-2-specific TCRs generated with the MIRA antigen-specificity platform. Breadth meant the fraction of unique TCRs that were SARS-CoV-2-associated, whereas depth meant the fraction of total T cells that were SARS-CoV-2-associated. Each spike-specific TCR was assigned to its reactive spike region and to a CD4 or CD8 class using the MIRA data. Log10-transformed breadth and depth values were compared by one-way ANOVA with Sidak's multiple comparisons tests. As stored in TCRdb, this immuneACCESS dataset retains in-frame rearrangements with V and J assigned. A fraction of the clones does not appear; measured against another copy, unresolved V genes explain less than half of the discrepancy, and the remainder lacks a known reason. That table furnishes V, J and clone size, whereas the DNA furnished D and trimming. The sample table records 120,000 or so clones; about nine tenths of these occur just once. The top ten clones comprise about 1.1% of the sample.

Sample time point, as interpreted from the label and publication: baseline before first vaccination. Vaccinee samples were obtained from the UK trials COV001 and COV002, which included a single-blind randomized controlled phase 2/3 trial of AZD1222 (ChAdOx1 nCoV-19) in healthy adults. For TCRbeta chain sequencing, PBMC samples from trial participants were taken at day 0 and at day 28 after the second dose. The chain is assembled from TRBV27 and TRBJ1-1, and possibly TRBD1, on 6 matching bases. This sequence originates from an adult in good health. The sample in question was peripheral blood, obtained on day 0 of AZD1222 vaccination. The bases read TGTGCTGTCGGCCAGGGGATGAACACTGAAGCTTTCTTT. It codes for CAVGQGMNTEAFF.